This T cell receptor beta chain was retrieved from a study of blood T cell repertoires in COVID-19. Across the whole study: Whether acute or convalescent, the COVID-19 samples came from the United States, Italy and Spain. Nucleic acid was either cDNA or gDNA, and it came from T cells, B-cell-depleted T cells, or PBMCs.

Original processing notes: Nucleated cell number was recorded as an estimate derived from reference gene primer amplification. Sequenced by immunoSEQ multiplex PCR; TCRdb stores in-frame clones only, minus some. V and J calls and clone size are as listed in that table; D and trimming were resolved from the DNA. The sample lists 150,000 to 200,000 clones, around 80% occurring once. V lost 0 bases, J lost 3 bases, and 12 bases lay in between. CDR1 and CDR2 from the germline V gene are SGDLS and YYNGEE. CDR3 size: 15 residues. The gene calls are TRBV9 and TRBJ1-2; D might be TRBD1 (5 bases). The material sequenced was peripheral blood. The sequence was obtained from a woman older than 75 with acute or convalescent COVID-19. The chain's CDR3 is CASSVAAGGDYGYTF. CDR3 nucleotides: TGTGCCAGCAGCGTAGCCGCCGGGGGGGACTATGGCTACACCTTC.